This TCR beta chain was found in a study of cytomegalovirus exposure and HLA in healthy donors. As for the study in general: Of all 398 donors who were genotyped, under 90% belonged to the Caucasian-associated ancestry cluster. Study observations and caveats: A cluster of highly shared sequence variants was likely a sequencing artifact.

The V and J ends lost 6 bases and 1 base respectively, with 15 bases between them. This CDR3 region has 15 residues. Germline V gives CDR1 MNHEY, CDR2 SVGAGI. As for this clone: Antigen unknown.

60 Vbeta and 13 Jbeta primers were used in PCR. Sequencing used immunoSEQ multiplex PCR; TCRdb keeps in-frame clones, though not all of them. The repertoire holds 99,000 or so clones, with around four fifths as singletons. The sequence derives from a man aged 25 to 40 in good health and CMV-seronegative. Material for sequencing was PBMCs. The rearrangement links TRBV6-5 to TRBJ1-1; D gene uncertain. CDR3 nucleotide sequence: TGTGCCAGCAGGAGGATGAGCGTGGGGAACACTGAAGCTTTCTTT. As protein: CASRRMSVGNTEAFF.